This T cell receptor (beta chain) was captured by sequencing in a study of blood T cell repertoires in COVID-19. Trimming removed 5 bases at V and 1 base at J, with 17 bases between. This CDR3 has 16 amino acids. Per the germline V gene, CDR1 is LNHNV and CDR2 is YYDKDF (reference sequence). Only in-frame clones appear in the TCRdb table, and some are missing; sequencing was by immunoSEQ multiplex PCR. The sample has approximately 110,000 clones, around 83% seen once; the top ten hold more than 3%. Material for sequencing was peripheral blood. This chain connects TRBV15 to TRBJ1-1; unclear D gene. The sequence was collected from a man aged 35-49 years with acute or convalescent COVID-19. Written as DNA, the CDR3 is TGTGCCACCAGCGCGAAGGGCGGGGTGGGGAACACTGAAGCTTTCTTT. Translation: CATSAKGGVGNTEAFF.